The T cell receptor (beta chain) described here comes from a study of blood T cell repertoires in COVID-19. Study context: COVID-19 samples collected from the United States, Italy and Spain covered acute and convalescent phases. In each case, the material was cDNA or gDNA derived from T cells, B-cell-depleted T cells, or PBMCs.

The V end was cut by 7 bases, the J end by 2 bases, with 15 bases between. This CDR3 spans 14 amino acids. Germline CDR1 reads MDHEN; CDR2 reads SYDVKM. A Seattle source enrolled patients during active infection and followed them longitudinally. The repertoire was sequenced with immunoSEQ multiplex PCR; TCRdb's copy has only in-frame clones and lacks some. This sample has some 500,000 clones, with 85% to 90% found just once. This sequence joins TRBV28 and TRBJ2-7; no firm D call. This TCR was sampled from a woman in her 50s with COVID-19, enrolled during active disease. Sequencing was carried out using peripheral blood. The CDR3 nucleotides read TGTGCCAGCACCACGGCGAGGTTCCCCTACGAGCAGTACTTC. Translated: CASTTARFPYEQYF.